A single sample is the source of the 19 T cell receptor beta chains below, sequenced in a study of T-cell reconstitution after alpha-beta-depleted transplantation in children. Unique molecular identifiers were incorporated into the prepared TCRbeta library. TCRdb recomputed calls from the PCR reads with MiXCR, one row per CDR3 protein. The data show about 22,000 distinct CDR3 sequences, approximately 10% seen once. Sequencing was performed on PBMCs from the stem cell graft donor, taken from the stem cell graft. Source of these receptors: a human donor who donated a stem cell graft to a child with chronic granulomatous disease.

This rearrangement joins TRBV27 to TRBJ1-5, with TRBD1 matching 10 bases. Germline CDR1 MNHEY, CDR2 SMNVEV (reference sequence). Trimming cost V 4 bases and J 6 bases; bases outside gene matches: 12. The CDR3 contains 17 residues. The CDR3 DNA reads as TGTGCCAGCAGTTCCCTGAAGACAGGGGGCATTACTCAGCCCCAGCATTTT. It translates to CASSSLKTGGITQPQHF.

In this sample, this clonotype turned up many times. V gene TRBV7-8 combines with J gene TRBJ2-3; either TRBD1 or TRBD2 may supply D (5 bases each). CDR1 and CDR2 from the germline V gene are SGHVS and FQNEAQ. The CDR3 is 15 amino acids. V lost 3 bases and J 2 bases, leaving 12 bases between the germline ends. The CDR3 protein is CASSLRSGLTDTQYF. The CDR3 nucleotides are TGTGCCAGCAGCTTGCGTTCGGGGCTCACAGATACGCAGTATTTT.

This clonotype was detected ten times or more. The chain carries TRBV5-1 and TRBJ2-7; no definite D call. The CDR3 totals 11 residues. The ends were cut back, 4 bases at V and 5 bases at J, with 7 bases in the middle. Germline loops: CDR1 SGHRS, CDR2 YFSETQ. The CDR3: CASSLGNEQYF. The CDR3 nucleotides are TGCGCCAGCAGCCTAGGCAACGAGCAGTACTTC.

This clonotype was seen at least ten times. The CDR3 bases are TGTGCCAGCAGTGACCCTCAGACAGGGCTGGGAGAGACCCAGTACTTC. It specifies CASSDPQTGLGETQYF. The gene calls are TRBV25-1 and TRBJ2-5; 7 bases agree with TRBD1. Germline-derived CDR1 and CDR2 are MGHDK and SYGVNS. This CDR3 has 16 amino acids. With 3 bases clipped from V and 4 bases from J, the junction kept 11 bases outside the gene matches.

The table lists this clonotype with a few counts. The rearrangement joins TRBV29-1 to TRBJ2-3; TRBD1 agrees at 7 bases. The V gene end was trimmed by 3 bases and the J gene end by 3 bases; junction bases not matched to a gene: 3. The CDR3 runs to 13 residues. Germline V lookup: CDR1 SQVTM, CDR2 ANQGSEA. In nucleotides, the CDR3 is TGCAGCGTTGAGGGGACAGCAACAGATACGCAGTATTTT. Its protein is CSVEGTATDTQYF.

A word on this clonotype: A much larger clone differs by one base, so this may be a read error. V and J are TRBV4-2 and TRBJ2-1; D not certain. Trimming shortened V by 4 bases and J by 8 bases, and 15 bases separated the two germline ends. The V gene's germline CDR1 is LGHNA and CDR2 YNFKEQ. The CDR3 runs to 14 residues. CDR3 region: CASSPGPQRHEQFF. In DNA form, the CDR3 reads TGTGCCAGCAGCCCCGGGCCCCAGCGTCATGAGCAGTTCTTC.

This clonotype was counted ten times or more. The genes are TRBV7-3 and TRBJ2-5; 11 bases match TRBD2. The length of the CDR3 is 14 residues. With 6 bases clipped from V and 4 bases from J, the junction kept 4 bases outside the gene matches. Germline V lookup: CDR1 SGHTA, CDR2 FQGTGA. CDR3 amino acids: CASSVLAGAETQYF. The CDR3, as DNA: TGTGCCAGCAGTGTACTAGCGGGAGCAGAGACCCAGTACTTC. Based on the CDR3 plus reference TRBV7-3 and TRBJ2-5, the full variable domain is GAGVSQTPSNKVTEKGKYVELRCDPISGHTALYWYRQSLGQGPEFLIYFQGTGAADDSGLPNDRFFAVRPEGSVSTLKIQRTERGDSAVYLCASSVLAGAETQYFGPGTRLLVL.

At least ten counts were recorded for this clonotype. As DNA, the CDR3 is TGTGCCAGCAGCTTAGCAGAGGGGACCCAGTACTTC. Protein sequence: CASSLAEGTQYF. The chain has TRBV7-2 and TRBJ2-5, with D possibly TRBD2 on 5 matching bases. The V and J ends lost 0 bases and 7 bases respectively, with 6 bases between them. From germline, CDR1 is SGHTA and CDR2 FQGNSA. The length of the CDR3 is 12 residues.

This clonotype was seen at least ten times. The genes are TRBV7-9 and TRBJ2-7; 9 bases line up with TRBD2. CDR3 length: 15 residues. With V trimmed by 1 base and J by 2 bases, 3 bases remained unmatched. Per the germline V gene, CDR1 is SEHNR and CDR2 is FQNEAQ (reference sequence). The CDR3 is CASSLVAGAPYEQYF. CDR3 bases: TGTGCCAGCAGCTTAGTAGCGGGAGCCCCCTACGAGCAGTACTTC.

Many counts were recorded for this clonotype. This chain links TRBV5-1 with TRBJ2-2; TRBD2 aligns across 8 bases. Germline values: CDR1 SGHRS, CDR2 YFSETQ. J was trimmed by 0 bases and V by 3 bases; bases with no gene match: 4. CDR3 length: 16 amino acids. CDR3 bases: TGCGCCAGCAGCTCTGAGCGGGGGACGAACACCGGGGAGCTGTTTTTT. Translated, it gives CASSSERGTNTGELFF. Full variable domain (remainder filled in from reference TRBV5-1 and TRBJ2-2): KAGVTQTPRYLIKTRGQQVTLSCSPISGHRSVSWYQQTPGQGLQFLFEYFSETQRNKGNFPGRFSGRQFSNSRSEMNVSTLELGDSALYLCASSSERGTNTGELFFGEGSRLTVL.

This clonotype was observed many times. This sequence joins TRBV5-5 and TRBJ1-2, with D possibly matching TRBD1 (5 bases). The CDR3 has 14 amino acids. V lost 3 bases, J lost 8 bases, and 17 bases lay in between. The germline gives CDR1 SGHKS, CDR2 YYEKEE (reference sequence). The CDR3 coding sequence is TGTGCCAGCAGCTCTGTCGGGACGGCTAGCGGCTACACCTTC. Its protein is CASSSVGTASGYTF. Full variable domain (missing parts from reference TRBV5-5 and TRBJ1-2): DAGVTQSPTHLIKTRGQQVTLRCSPISGHKSVSWYQQVLGQGPQFIFQYYEKEERGRGNFPDRFSARQFPNYSSELNVNALLLGDSALYLCASSSVGTASGYTFGSGTRLTVV.

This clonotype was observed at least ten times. This CDR3 is CASSLETGNSYNEQFF. CDR3 bases: TGTGCCAGCAGTTTAGAGACAGGCAACTCCTACAATGAGCAGTTCTTC. The gene calls are TRBV12-3 or TRBV12-4 and TRBJ2-1, with D perhaps TRBD1 (6 bases). This CDR3 has 16 residues. V shed 1 base and J shed 0 bases, with 10 bases lying between them.

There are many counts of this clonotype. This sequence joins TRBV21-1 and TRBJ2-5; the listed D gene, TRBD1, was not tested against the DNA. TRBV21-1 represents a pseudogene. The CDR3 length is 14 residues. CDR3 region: CASRGGATRGTQYF. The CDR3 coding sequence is TGTGCCAGCAGGGGGGGGGCTACGCGTGGGACCCAGTACTTC.

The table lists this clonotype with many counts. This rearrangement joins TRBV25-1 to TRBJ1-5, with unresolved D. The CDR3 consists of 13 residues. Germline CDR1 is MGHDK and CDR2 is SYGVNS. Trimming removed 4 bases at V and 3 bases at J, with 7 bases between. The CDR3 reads CASSARDNQPQHF. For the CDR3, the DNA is TGTGCCAGCAGTGCAAGGGACAATCAGCCCCAGCATTTT.

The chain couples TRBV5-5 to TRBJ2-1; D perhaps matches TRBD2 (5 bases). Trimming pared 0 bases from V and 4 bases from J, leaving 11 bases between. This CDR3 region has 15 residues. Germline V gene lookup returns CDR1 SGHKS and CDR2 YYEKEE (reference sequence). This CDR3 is CASSLVPGTYNEQFF. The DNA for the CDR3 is TGTGCCAGCAGCTTGGTTCCGGGAACTTACAATGAGCAGTTCTTC.

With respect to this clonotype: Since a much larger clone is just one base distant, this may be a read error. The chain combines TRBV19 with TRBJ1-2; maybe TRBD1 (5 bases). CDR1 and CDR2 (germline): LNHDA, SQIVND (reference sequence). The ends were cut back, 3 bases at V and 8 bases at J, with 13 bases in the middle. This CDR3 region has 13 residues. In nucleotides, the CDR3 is TGTGCCAGTAGTATTTCCAGGGAAAAGGGCTACACCTTC. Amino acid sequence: CASSISREKGYTF.

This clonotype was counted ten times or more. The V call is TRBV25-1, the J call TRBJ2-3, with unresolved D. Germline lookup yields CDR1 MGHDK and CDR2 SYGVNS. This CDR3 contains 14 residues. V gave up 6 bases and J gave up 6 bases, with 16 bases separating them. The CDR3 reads CASSKSPRTDTQYF. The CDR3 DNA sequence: TGTGCCAGCAGCAAATCGCCCAGGACGGATACGCAGTATTTT.

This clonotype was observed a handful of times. Here the CDR3 reads CASSLKDTGPVNQPQHF. The CDR3 DNA follows: TGTGCCAGCAGCTTGAAAGACACCGGCCCCGTAAATCAGCCCCAGCATTTT. The chain joins TRBV5-5 to TRBJ1-5; the D is unclear. This CDR3 is 17 amino acids long. With 1 base removed from V and 4 bases from J, the gap between germline ends came to 18 bases. From germline, CDR1 is SGHKS and CDR2 YYEKEE (reference sequence).

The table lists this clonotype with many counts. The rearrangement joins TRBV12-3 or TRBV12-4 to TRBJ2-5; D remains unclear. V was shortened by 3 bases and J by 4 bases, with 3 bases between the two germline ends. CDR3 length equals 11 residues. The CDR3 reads CASSFRETQYF. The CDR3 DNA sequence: TGTGCCAGCAGTTTTCGAGAGACCCAGTACTTC.